This T cell receptor beta chain was identified in a study of early T cells in non-severe SARS-CoV-2 infection. Across the whole study: Bulk RNA taken from unsorted whole blood was sequenced, leaving chains unpaired.

Individual cDNA molecules received unique molecular identifiers. A single record per CDR3 protein comes from TCRdb applying MiXCR to the 5' RACE reads. This sample yields 46,000 or so distinct CDR3 sequences, of which about 13% are seen a single time; 9.5% to 13% belongs to the top ten. This clonotype turned up a few times. CDR3 length: 15 residues. V was pared by 3 bases and J by 3 bases, with 15 bases between. Germline values: CDR1 LGHDT, CDR2 YNNKEL (reference sequence). This chain connects TRBV3-1 to TRBJ2-7; D is unresolved. This TCR was sampled from an adult who was a healthcare worker with PCR-confirmed SARS-CoV-2 infection or an uninfected control (not recorded which). Sequencing input: whole blood. The CDR3 loop reads CASSHPAAANYEQYF. CDR3 DNA sequence: TGTGCCAGCAGCCATCCCGCGGCAGCGAACTACGAGCAGTACTTC.